This T cell receptor (beta chain) appears in the sequencing data of a study of blood T cell repertoires in COVID-19. Study context: There were acute and convalescent COVID-19 samples, and they came from the United States, Italy and Spain. Nucleic acid was either cDNA or gDNA, and it came from T cells, B-cell-depleted T cells, or PBMCs.

Germline lookup yields CDR1 SGHDN and CDR2 FVKESK. V was clipped by 2 bases and J by 0 bases, with 13 bases between them. The CDR3 sequence is 16 residues long. Per the original methods: Reference gene primer amplification gave nucleated cell count estimates. The method was immunoSEQ multiplex PCR; TCRdb's version includes in-frame clones alone and lacks a portion of them. Clonal size and the V and J genes are those of that table, whereas D and trimming came from the DNA. This table holds about 520,000 clones, 75% to 90% found once. The specimen sequenced was peripheral blood. The V and J genes are TRBV14 and TRBJ1-1, with a possible D match to TRBD1 (6 bases). This TCR was recovered from a human donor in a cohort sampled during active COVID-19. CDR3 in amino acids: CASSQYWGQLNTEAFF. The CDR3 coding sequence is TGTGCCAGCAGCCAATACTGGGGACAATTGAACACTGAAGCTTTCTTT.